The count of the clone carrying this TCR beta chain is one. These data come from a study of follicular helper T cells after annual influenza vaccination. In the study overall: For some subjects, blood spans the 2013-2014, 2014-2015 and 2015-2016 annual vaccinations.

Profiled with immunoSEQ multiplex PCR; TCRdb holds only in-frame clones, not every one. The sample lists about 7,100 clones, 82% occurring once. Time point here: 2015-2016 season, 7 days after influenza vaccination. Community-dwelling subjects without influenza vaccination in the prior 6 months were enrolled. Excluded were substance abuse, HIV/AIDS, active cancer, immunomodulatory drugs and active illness. The CDR3 spans 18 residues. The chain uses TRBV21-1 and TRBJ2-6. TRBV21-1 represents a pseudogene. The sequence came from an adult who received the influenza vaccine. This material consisted of CXCR5- memory CD4+ T cells sorted from blood, taken 7 days after influenza vaccination. The CDR3: CASSIRLVQQSRANVLTF. The CDR3 DNA follows: TGTGCCAGCAGTATCCGCTTAGTACAACAAAGTCGGGCCAACGTCCTGACTTTC.